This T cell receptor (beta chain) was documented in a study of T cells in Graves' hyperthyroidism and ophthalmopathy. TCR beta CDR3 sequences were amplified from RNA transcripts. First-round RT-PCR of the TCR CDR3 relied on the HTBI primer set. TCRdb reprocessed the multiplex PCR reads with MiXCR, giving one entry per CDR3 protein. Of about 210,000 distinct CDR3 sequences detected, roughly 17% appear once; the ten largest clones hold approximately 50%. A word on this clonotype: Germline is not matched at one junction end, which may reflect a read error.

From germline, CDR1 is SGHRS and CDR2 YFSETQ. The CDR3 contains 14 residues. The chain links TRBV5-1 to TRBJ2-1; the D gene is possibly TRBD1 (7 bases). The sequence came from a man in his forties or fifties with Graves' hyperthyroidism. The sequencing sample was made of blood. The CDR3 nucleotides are TGCGCCAGCAGCCAGGGGGGACTTTACAATGAGCAGTCCTTC. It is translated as CASSQGGLYNEQSF. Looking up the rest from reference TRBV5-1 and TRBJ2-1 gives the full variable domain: KAGVTQTPRYLIKTRGQQVTLSCSPISGHRSVSWYQQTPGQGLQFLFEYFSETQRNKGNFPGRFSGRQFSNSRSEMNVSTLELGDSALYLCASSQGGLYNEQSFGPGTRLTVL.